A single sample gave rise to the 23 T cell receptor beta chains below, sequenced in a study of cytomegalovirus exposure and HLA in healthy donors. Using immunoSEQ multiplex PCR, the repertoire was profiled, and TCRdb retains in-frame clones only, with some absent. The sample carries about 130,000 clones, 89% recorded once. Sequenced: PBMCs. These receptors all stem from a man aged 25 to 45 in good health and CMV-seronegative.

The rearrangement links TRBV4-3 to TRBJ2-1; perhaps TRBD2 as D (6 bases). The germline gives CDR1 LGHNA, CDR2 YSLEER. The CDR3 length is 16 residues. Trimming removed 1 base from V and 3 bases from J, with 13 bases in between. This CDR3 is CASSQARGVLYNEQFF. CDR3 DNA sequence: TGCGCCAGCAGCCAAGCGCGCGGGGTTCTCTACAATGAGCAGTTCTTC.

The chain joins TRBV19 to TRBJ2-3, with D tentatively TRBD1 (7 bases). Germline V gene lookup returns CDR1 LNHDA and CDR2 SQIVND (reference sequence). V shed 10 bases and J shed 4 bases, with 15 bases lying between them. The CDR3 sequence is 13 residues long. As DNA, the CDR3 is TGTGCCACCAGGGGCAGGGGGGCAGATACGCAGTATTTT. Amino acids: CATRGRGADTQYF.

This clone occurred once. V gene TRBV4-2 combines with J gene TRBJ2-3; tentatively, D is TRBD2 (5 bases). V gave up 2 bases and J gave up 6 bases, with 9 bases separating them. The V gene's germline CDR1 is LGHNA and CDR2 YNFKEQ. The CDR3 consists of 13 residues. The CDR3 bases are TGTGCCAGCAGCCAAAGTGGCGGGGATACGCAGTATTTT. Its protein product is CASSQSGGDTQYF.

This chain joins TRBV6-4 and TRBJ2-3, with 10 bases fitting TRBD2. This CDR3 is 16 amino acids long. V trimming: 6 bases; J trimming: 6 bases; junction bases outside the gene matches: 12. The germline V gene encodes CDR1 MRHNA and CDR2 SNTAGT. DNA for the CDR3: TGTGCCAGCAGCGATCTCCCTAGCGGGGGTTGGGATACGCAGTATTTT. This translates into CASSDLPSGGWDTQYF.

The genes are TRBV7-2 and TRBJ2-5; D unclear. Germline V gene data show CDR1 as SGHTA and CDR2 as FQGNSA. The CDR3 runs to 13 residues. Trimming took off 5 bases at V and 5 bases at J, with 12 bases between the two ends. This CDR3 is CASSQTPFETQYF. CDR3 DNA: TGTGCCAGCAGCCAAACTCCGTTCGAGACCCAGTACTTC.

The V call is TRBV10-1, the J call TRBJ2-1; 10 bases line up with TRBD2. The CDR3 is 13 amino acids. Looked up from germline, CDR1 is WNHNN and CDR2 is SYGVQD (reference sequence). Unmatched junction bases numbered 4, after V lost 6 bases and J lost 8 bases. CDR3 residues: CASSRTSGDEQFF. The CDR3 DNA is TGCGCCAGCAGCCGGACTAGCGGCGATGAGCAGTTCTTC.

The chain combines TRBV6-1 with TRBJ1-1; 7 bases align to TRBD1. Trimming took 4 bases from V and 2 from J; bases not matched to a gene: 7. The CDR3 runs to 15 residues. Germline V CDR1 and CDR2: MNHNS, SASEGT. The CDR3 DNA follows: TGTGCCAGCAGTGCCGGGACAGCAATAAACACTGAAGCTTTCTTT. Its protein is CASSAGTAINTEAFF.

The chain carries TRBV20-1 and TRBJ1-1; no clear D. Per the germline V gene, CDR1 is DFQATT and CDR2 is SNEGSKA (reference sequence). The V and J ends lost 6 bases and 1 base respectively, with 6 bases between them. The CDR3 runs to 11 residues. The chain's CDR3 is CSAVRNTEAFF. CDR3 bases: TGCAGTGCGGTTAGGAACACTGAAGCTTTCTTT.

The J gene is TRBJ1-5, the V gene TRBV28, with 7 bases matching TRBD1. Germline V gene sequence: CDR1 MDHEN, CDR2 SYDVKM. The CDR3 extends over 14 amino acids. V trimming: 7 bases; J trimming: 7 bases; junction bases outside the gene matches: 10. The CDR3 DNA sequence: TGTGCCAGCACTACTCAGGGGGAAGGACAGCCCCAGCATTTT. Translating gives CASTTQGEGQPQHF.

The chain combines TRBV28 with TRBJ1-4; 10 bases fit TRBD1. From germline, CDR1 is MDHEN and CDR2 SYDVKM. The CDR3 runs 14 residues. V shed 7 bases and J 8 bases; nucleotides not matched to a gene: 7. The CDR3 spells CASTLGQGYEKLFF. DNA of the CDR3: TGTGCCAGCACCTTGGGACAGGGGTACGAAAAACTGTTTTTT.

The genes are TRBV7-8 and TRBJ2-2, with TRBD2 matching over 7 bases. This CDR3 is built from 15 residues. V was clipped by 1 base and J by 6 bases; unmatched bases: 5. In germline, CDR1 is SGHVS, CDR2 FQNEAQ. CDR3 DNA sequence: TGTGCCAGCAGCTTAGGAACGGGACTACCCGGGGAGCTGTTTTTT. Translated: CASSLGTGLPGELFF.

This chain uses TRBV28 with TRBJ2-7, with 9 bases identical to TRBD1. The ends lost 5 bases at V and 4 bases at J; junction bases unmatched: 3. The germline CDR1 and CDR2 sequences are MDHEN and SYDVKM. CDR3 length equals 13 residues. The CDR3 is CASSPGQGYEQYF. In nucleotides, the CDR3 is TGTGCCAGCAGTCCTGGACAGGGGTACGAGCAGTACTTC. The whole variable domain, remainder taken from reference TRBV28 and TRBJ2-7, is DVKVTQSSRYLVKRTGEKVFLECVQDMDHENMFWYRQDPGLGLRLIYFSYDVKMKEKGDIPEGYSVSREKKERFSLILESASTNQTSMYLCASSPGQGYEQYFGPGTRLTVT.

The gene calls are TRBV5-8 and TRBJ2-1; 8 nucleotides line up with TRBD2. V lost 0 bases to trimming and J lost 3 bases; unmatched junction nucleotides: 2. Germline CDR1 is SGHTS and CDR2 is YDEGEE. This CDR3 is built from 15 residues. The CDR3 is CASSLGLAGYNEQFF. CDR3 nucleotide sequence: TGTGCCAGCAGCTTGGGGCTAGCGGGCTACAATGAGCAGTTCTTC. The full variable domain, rest sourced from reference TRBV5-8 and TRBJ2-1, is EAGVTQSPTHLIKTRGQQATLRCSPISGHTSVYWYQQALGLGLQFLLWYDEGEERNRGNFPPRFSGRQFPNYSSELNVNALELEDSALYLCASSLGLAGYNEQFFGPGTRLTVL.

The chain recombines TRBV4-3 with TRBJ1-1; 7 positions match TRBD1. The V gene end was trimmed by 4 bases and the J gene end by 5 bases; junction bases not matched to a gene: 13. Germline V lookup: CDR1 LGHNA, CDR2 YSLEER. The CDR3 covers 16 residues. DNA of the CDR3: TGCGCCAGCAGCCCCGGAACGGCTGAGGGGGCGACTGAAGCTTTCTTT. This codes for CASSPGTAEGATEAFF.

This clone was counted once. The chain recombines TRBV2 with TRBJ2-1; D is unresolved. Germline V gene sequence: CDR1 SNHLY, CDR2 FYNNEI. Trimming took 8 bases from V and 6 from J, leaving 14 bases between them. This CDR3 region has 13 residues. The CDR3 bases are TGTGCCAGCGCCCCTCTCCGGTTCAATGAGCAGTTCTTC. It translates to CASAPLRFNEQFF.

V usage is TRBV7-9 and J usage is TRBJ2-5, with 11 positions matching TRBD1. V lost 5 bases, J lost 2 bases, and 4 bases stayed unmatched. This CDR3 comprises 15 residues. The germline CDR1 and CDR2 sequences are SEHNR and FQNEAQ (reference sequence). The CDR3 reads CASSPRDRGQETQYF. CDR3 sequence (DNA): TGTGCCAGCAGCCCTCGGGACAGGGGGCAAGAGACCCAGTACTTC. Supplemented by reference TRBV7-9 and TRBJ2-5, the full variable domain reads DTGVSQNPRHKITKRGQNVTFRCDPISEHNRLYWYRQTLGQGPEFLTYFQNEAQLEKSRLLSDRFSAERPKGSFSTLEIQRTEQGDSAMYLCASSPRDRGQETQYFGPGTRLLVL.

Note on this clone: The same CDR3 is also encoded by other DNA sequences in this sample. This chain joins TRBV9 and TRBJ2-6; D is ambiguous. The CDR3 has 14 amino acids. V was cut by 2 bases and J by 1 base, with 4 bases left in between. Germline CDR1 and CDR2: SGDLS and YYNGEE. In DNA form, the CDR3 reads TGTGCCAGCAGCGTCTCGTCTGGGGCCAACGTCCTGACTTTC. This translates into CASSVSSGANVLTF. The full variable domain, its missing parts supplied by reference TRBV9 and TRBJ2-6, is DSGVTQTPKHLITATGQRVTLRCSPRSGDLSVYWYQQSLDQGLQFLIQYYNGEERAKGNILERFSAQQFPDLHSELNLSSLELGDSALYFCASSVSSGANVLTFGAGSRLTVL.

V and J are TRBV6-5 and TRBJ1-4; 7 bases are a match to TRBD1. Trimming removed 4 bases from V and 3 bases from J; junction bases left unmatched: 5. There are 15 residues in the CDR3. Germline V CDR1 and CDR2: MNHEY, SVGAGI. The CDR3 region has the DNA TGTGCCAGCAGTTGGACAGGTCTCCCTAATGAAAAACTGTTTTTT. As protein: CASSWTGLPNEKLFF.

This chain uses TRBV2 with TRBJ2-5; 8 nucleotides agree with TRBD1. The CDR3 is 18 residues long. Germline CDR1 is SNHLY and CDR2 is FYNNEI. Trimming at V came to 3 bases and at J to 2 bases, leaving 14 bases not matched to a gene. CDR3 region: CASSDNLDWTGLQETQYF. As DNA, the CDR3 is TGTGCCAGCAGTGATAACTTGGACTGGACAGGGCTACAAGAGACCCAGTACTTC.

The chain uses TRBV5-1 and TRBJ2-3; D gene uncertain. Germline values: CDR1 SGHRS, CDR2 YFSETQ. CDR3 length: 14 residues. V was cut by 0 bases and J by 2 bases, with 7 bases left in between. The DNA of the CDR3 is TGCGCCAGCAGCTTGGACAGCCCCACAGATACGCAGTATTTT. Translation: CASSLDSPTDTQYF.

This clone was recorded once. The chain uses TRBV7-2 and TRBJ1-3; D unresolved. Trimming pared 5 bases from V and 4 bases from J, leaving 12 bases between. The CDR3 sequence is 14 residues long. Germline CDR1 is SGHTA and CDR2 is FQGNSA. The CDR3 region has the DNA TGTGCCAGCAGCCGGGTCGGTGGAGGAAACACCATATATTTT. Encoded protein: CASSRVGGGNTIYF.

The chain carries TRBV28 and TRBJ1-1; no reliable D call. This CDR3 is 12 amino acids long. V shed 3 bases and J shed 4 bases, with 6 bases lying between them. Germline-derived CDR1 and CDR2 are MDHEN and SYDVKM. CDR3 residues: CASSFPVTEAFF. In nucleotides, the CDR3 is TGTGCCAGCAGTTTCCCGGTCACTGAAGCTTTCTTT.

Regarding this clone: The sample holds other DNA sequences that translate to the same CDR3. This rearrangement joins TRBV6-5 to TRBJ2-7; TRBD1 might be the D (6 bases). V lost 2 bases and J lost 0, with 11 bases in between. There are 15 residues in the CDR3. CDR1 MNHEY and CDR2 SVGAGI come from the germline V gene. This CDR3 reads CASSYGTRGSYEQYF. Written as DNA, the CDR3 is TGTGCCAGCAGTTACGGGACAAGGGGCTCCTACGAGCAGTACTTC.